Following are 24 T cell receptor beta chains from one sample sequenced in a study of OX40 agonist ivuxolimab in advanced cancers. Method: immunoSEQ multiplex PCR; TCRdb's copy keeps in-frame clones and lacks some. The sample has about 43,000 clones, roughly 93% seen once. The specimen comprised CD4+ or CD8+ T cells sorted from blood, sampled in a trial of the OX40 agonist ivuxolimab. Receptors originate from an adult with an advanced solid tumor such as melanoma, head and neck, liver or kidney cancer.

This rearrangement joins TRBV6-1 to TRBJ2-5, with D possibly being TRBD1 (5 bases). Trimming left V 6 bases short and J 3 bases short, with 11 bases between. Germline V gene lookup returns CDR1 MNHNS and CDR2 SASEGT. This CDR3 is 13 amino acids long. CDR3 sequence reads: CASRIPREETQYF. CDR3 in DNA: TGTGCCAGCAGGATACCCAGGGAAGAGACCCAGTACTTC.

The count of this clone is one. The chain carries TRBV5-4 and TRBJ2-3; D remains unclear. Germline V gene sequence: CDR1 SGHNT, CDR2 YYREEE (reference sequence). The CDR3 is made up of 12 amino acids. V was clipped by 4 bases and J by 2 bases, with 5 bases between them. The CDR3 protein is CASSGVTDTQYF. CDR3 in DNA: TGTGCCAGCAGCGGAGTCACAGATACGCAGTATTTT.

This chain joins TRBV28 and TRBJ2-7; no clear D gene. CDR1 and CDR2 from the germline V gene are MDHEN and SYDVKM. V was cut by 4 bases and J by 3 bases, with 7 bases left in between. The CDR3 sequence is 12 residues long. CDR3 residues: CASSSSDYEQYF. CDR3 DNA sequence: TGTGCCAGCAGTTCCTCCGACTACGAGCAGTACTTC.

This rearrangement joins TRBV28 to TRBJ1-3, with 7 bases fitting TRBD1. From germline, CDR1 is MDHEN and CDR2 SYDVKM. The J segment lost 3 bases and the V segment lost 3 bases, leaving 2 bases of the junction unmatched. This CDR3 is built from 14 residues. In DNA, the CDR3 is TGTGCCAGCAGTTTCTACAGGGGTGGAAACACCATATATTTT. It encodes CASSFYRGGNTIYF.

The V call is TRBV2, the J call TRBJ1-5; 8 bases match TRBD1. Trimming took 4 bases from V and 0 from J; bases not matched to a gene: 2. The CDR3 runs to 15 residues. Germline V gives CDR1 SNHLY, CDR2 FYNNEI. CDR3 nucleotides: TGTGCCAGCAGTGGACAGGGGTATAGCAATCAGCCCCAGCATTTT. Encoded protein: CASSGQGYSNQPQHF.

This rearrangement joins TRBV9 to TRBJ2-2, with TRBD2 as a possible D gene (6 bases). Trimming shortened V by 4 bases and J by 7 bases, and 11 bases separated the two germline ends. Germline-derived CDR1 and CDR2 are SGDLS and YYNGEE. This CDR3 region has 13 residues. Here the CDR3 reads CASSHLGGGELFF. DNA for the CDR3: TGTGCCAGCAGCCACCTGGGGGGCGGGGAGCTGTTTTTT.

This chain connects TRBV7-9 to TRBJ1-2; D call uncertain. CDR1 is SEHNR and CDR2 is FQNEAQ in the germline V gene (reference sequence). Trimming cost V 1 base and J 0 bases, with 12 bases left between them. The CDR3 is 16 amino acids. Written as DNA, the CDR3 is TGTGCCAGCAGCTTAGTCGGGGAGGGTTCTAACTATGGCTACACCTTC. This codes for CASSLVGEGSNYGYTF. The full variable domain, in which reference TRBV7-9 and TRBJ1-2 provide the parts outside the CDR3, is DTGVSQNPRHKITKRGQNVTFRCDPISEHNRLYWYRQTLGQGPEFLTYFQNEAQLEKSRLLSDRFSAERPKGSFSTLEIQRTEQGDSAMYLCASSLVGEGSNYGYTFGSGTRLTVV.

The chain recombines TRBV5-1 with TRBJ2-7; the D gene could be TRBD1 or TRBD2 (7 bases each). Trimming left V 4 bases short and J 6 bases short, with 14 bases between. The CDR3 has 13 residues. Looked up from germline, CDR1 is SGHRS and CDR2 is YFSETQ. CDR3 DNA sequence: TGCGCCAGCAGCAGGGGGCGGGGGCTCGAGCAGTACTTC. Protein product: CASSRGRGLEQYF.

In its sample, this clone was seen once. The rearrangement joins TRBV28 to TRBJ2-1; D might be TRBD2 (6 bases). The CDR3 loop spans 15 amino acids. Trimming took off 3 bases at V and 3 bases at J, with 12 bases between the two ends. Germline CDR1 MDHEN, CDR2 SYDVKM. This CDR3 is CASSFLATDYNEQFF. The DNA of the CDR3 is TGTGCCAGCAGTTTCCTAGCGACAGACTACAATGAGCAGTTCTTC.

This chain connects TRBV18 to TRBJ1-1; D is uncertain. Germline CDR1 is KGHSH and CDR2 is LQKENI. V lost 3 bases and J 0 bases, leaving 11 bases between the germline ends. CDR3 size: 15 residues. CDR3 region: CASSPFRGMNTEAFF. CDR3 nucleotide sequence: TGTGCCAGCTCACCGTTTCGGGGAATGAACACTGAAGCTTTCTTT. Combining the CDR3 with reference TRBV18 and TRBJ1-1 gives the whole variable domain NAGVMQNPRHLVRRRGQEARLRCSPMKGHSHVYWYRQLPEEGLKFMVYLQKENIIDESGMPKERFSAEFPKEGPSILRIQQVVRGDSAAYFCASSPFRGMNTEAFFGQGTRLTVV.

CDR3 region: CASSLYYEQYF. CDR3 coding DNA: TGTGCCAGCAGTCTATACTACGAGCAGTACTTC. The chain joins TRBV25-1 to TRBJ2-7; D is ambiguous. Per germline, CDR1 MGHDK and CDR2 SYGVNS. Trimming cost V 5 bases and J 3 bases, with 5 bases left between them. The CDR3 length is 11 residues.

The J gene is TRBJ2-3, the V gene TRBV28; TRBD2 matches at 9 bases. This CDR3 region has 16 residues. After removal of 2 bases from V and 1 base from J, the junction contained 4 bases not matched to a gene. Per the germline V gene, CDR1 is MDHEN and CDR2 is SYDVKM. CDR3 nucleotide sequence: TGTGCCAGCAGTTTAGTGGCGGGGGGGGGCACAGATACGCAGTATTTT. This translates into CASSLVAGGGTDTQYF.

This clone has a single count. The J gene is TRBJ2-7, the V gene TRBV6-5, with 7 bases lining up with TRBD2. With V trimmed by 5 bases and J by 3 bases, 4 bases remained unmatched. The germline gives CDR1 MNHEY, CDR2 SVGAGI. This CDR3 spans 13 amino acids. CDR3 sequence (DNA): TGTGCCAGCAGTGAGGTAGCGGGCTACGAGCAGTACTTC. Protein sequence: CASSEVAGYEQYF.

A word on this clone: The same CDR3 also results from other DNA sequences found in this sample. DNA of the CDR3: TGTGCCAGCAGTCAGACGGGGCCCGATCAGCCCCAGCATTTT. Translating gives CASSQTGPDQPQHF. The chain is built from TRBV6-5 and TRBJ1-5; D perhaps matches TRBD1 (5 bases). Per germline, CDR1 MNHEY and CDR2 SVGAGI. This CDR3 contains 14 residues. The germline V and J ends were trimmed by 5 bases and 5 bases, with 13 bases remaining between them.

The V gene is TRBV7-6, the J gene TRBJ1-1; 7 bases line up with TRBD1. The CDR3 has 14 amino acids. Germline CDR1 is SGHVS and CDR2 is FNYEAQ. V lost 4 bases, J lost 4 bases, and 6 bases stayed unmatched. The CDR3 DNA sequence: TGTGCCAGCAGCTGGGACAGCAAGGCCACTGAAGCTTTCTTT. Its protein is CASSWDSKATEAFF.

The CDR3 is CASSRGARGNEQFF. As DNA, the CDR3 is TGTGCCAGCAGTCGGGGCGCCCGAGGCAATGAGCAGTTCTTC. The rearrangement joins TRBV9 to TRBJ2-1; D is possibly TRBD1 or TRBD2 (5 bases each). This CDR3 region has 14 residues. Germline lookup yields CDR1 SGDLS and CDR2 YYNGEE. The ends were cut back, 5 bases at V and 6 bases at J, with 15 bases in the middle. The variable domain in full, completed from reference TRBV9 and TRBJ2-1, reads DSGVTQTPKHLITATGQRVTLRCSPRSGDLSVYWYQQSLDQGLQFLIQYYNGEERAKGNILERFSAQQFPDLHSELNLSSLELGDSALYFCASSRGARGNEQFFGPGTRLTVL.

The chain links TRBV6-5 to TRBJ2-1; a possible D gene is TRBD1 (6 bases). The CDR3 contains 15 residues. CDR1 and CDR2 from the germline V gene are MNHEY and SVGAGI. V lost 7 bases to trimming and J lost 3 bases, with 16 bases between them. The CDR3 is CASTQGGSLYNEQFF. Here the CDR3 DNA reads TGTGCCAGCACTCAAGGGGGTTCCCTCTACAATGAGCAGTTCTTC.

This clone appeared once. The rearrangement uses TRBV6-5 and TRBJ2-5, with D hard to call. This CDR3 is 10 amino acids long. CDR1 is MNHEY, CDR2 SVGAGI, per germline. The ends were cut back, 7 bases at V and 5 bases at J, with 5 bases in the middle. In DNA form, the CDR3 reads TGTGCCAGCATGGGGGAGACCCAGTACTTC. Its protein is CASMGETQYF.

There are a few counts of this clone. The chain joins TRBV11-3 to TRBJ1-1; D is unclear. The CDR3 runs 14 residues. V was shortened by 1 base and J by 0 bases, with 6 bases between the two germline ends. Germline-derived CDR1 and CDR2 are SGHNT and YENEEA. CDR3 amino acids: CASSLVPVNTEAFF. DNA for the CDR3: TGTGCCAGCAGCTTAGTCCCAGTGAACACTGAAGCTTTCTTT.

V is TRBV30 and J is TRBJ2-7; 10 bases are shared with TRBD1. V gave up 7 bases and J gave up 3 bases; unmatched junction bases: 12. Per the germline V gene, CDR1 is GTSNPN and CDR2 is SVGIG (reference sequence). CDR3 length equals 15 residues. In DNA form, the CDR3 reads TGTGCCTACCAGGGACAGGGGAGCTACGTCTACGAGCAGTACTTC. It is translated as CAYQGQGSYVYEQYF.

This clone is a singleton in its sample. The V and J genes are TRBV7-6 and TRBJ2-7; a possible D gene is TRBD2 (6 bases). Trimming stripped 1 base from V and 4 bases from J, with 17 bases between. The CDR3 covers 16 residues. Germline CDR1 reads SGHVS; CDR2 reads FNYEAQ. CDR3 amino acids: CASSLGSGRNLYEQYF. CDR3 nucleotide sequence: TGTGCCAGCAGCTTAGGATCGGGGAGGAATCTGTACGAGCAGTACTTC.

The genes are TRBV11-2 and TRBJ2-3; either TRBD1 or TRBD2 may fit D (5 bases each). Germline CDR1 and CDR2: SGHAT and FQNNGV. This CDR3 is 15 amino acids long. Trimming pared 6 bases from V and 4 bases from J, leaving 17 bases between. Written as DNA, the CDR3 is TGTGCCAGCAGTTTCCTGGGGGACCCAGCAGATACGCAGTATTTT. This encodes CASSFLGDPADTQYF.

This chain uses TRBV13 with TRBJ2-3; D is uncertain. Trimming removed 10 bases from V and 0 bases from J, with 20 bases in between. CDR1 is PRHDT and CDR2 is FYEKMQ in the germline V gene (reference sequence). There are 16 residues in the CDR3. The CDR3 DNA reads as TGTGCCACCCTCGTGTCTACGGCTTCGAGCACAGATACGCAGTATTTT. As protein: CATLVSTASSTDTQYF.

This clone has more than one count but fewer than ten. J is TRBJ1-3 and V is TRBV9, with D possibly being TRBD1 (5 bases). V gave up 0 bases and J gave up 4 bases, with 11 bases separating them. This CDR3 has 15 amino acids. Per the germline V gene, CDR1 is SGDLS and CDR2 is YYNGEE. The CDR3: CASSVGSGLGNTIYF. As DNA, the CDR3 is TGTGCCAGCAGCGTAGGTTCGGGACTAGGAAACACCATATATTTT.